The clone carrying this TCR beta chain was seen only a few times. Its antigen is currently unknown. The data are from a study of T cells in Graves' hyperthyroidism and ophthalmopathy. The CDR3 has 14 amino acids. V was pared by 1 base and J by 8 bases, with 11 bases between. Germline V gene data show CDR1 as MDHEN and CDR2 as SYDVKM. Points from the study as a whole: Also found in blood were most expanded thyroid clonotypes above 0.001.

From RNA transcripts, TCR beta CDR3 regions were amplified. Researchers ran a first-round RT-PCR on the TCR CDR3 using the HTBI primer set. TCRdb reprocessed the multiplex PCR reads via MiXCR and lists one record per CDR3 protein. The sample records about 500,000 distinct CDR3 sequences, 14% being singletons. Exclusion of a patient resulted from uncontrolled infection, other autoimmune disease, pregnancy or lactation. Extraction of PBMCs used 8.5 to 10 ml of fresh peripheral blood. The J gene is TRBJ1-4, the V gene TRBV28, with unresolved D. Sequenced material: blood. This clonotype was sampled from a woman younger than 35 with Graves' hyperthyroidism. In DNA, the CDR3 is TGTGCCAGCAGTTTATACGCAGGCCGGGAAAAACTGTTTTTT. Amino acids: CASSLYAGREKLFF.